The sequence of this T cell receptor beta chain was determined in a study of cytomegalovirus exposure and HLA in healthy donors. General study results and limits: Sequences of the TCR beta chain were said to predict the HLA-A and HLA-B alleles of most subjects accurately. It was reportedly the case that the classifier diagnosed cytomegalovirus status with high specificity and sensitivity.

Trimming removed 5 bases from V and 2 bases from J; junction bases left unmatched: 8. The CDR3 runs to 16 residues. Germline V gene data show CDR1 as LNHDA and CDR2 as SQIVND (reference sequence). With regard to this clone: Its antigen is unknown.

The primer mix had 60 Vbeta and 13 Jbeta primers. The assay was immunoSEQ multiplex PCR, and TCRdb's table has in-frame clones only and misses some. This table holds roughly 140,000 clones, 64% found once. The clonotype comes from a young woman in good health and CMV-seropositive. The chain combines TRBV19 with TRBJ1-4, with 7 bases aligning to TRBD1. The sequenced sample was PBMCs. The CDR3 nucleotides read TGTGCCAGTAGTCTAAATCAACAGGGGACTAATGAAAAACTGTTTTTT. Protein product: CASSLNQQGTNEKLFF.